Shown below are 25 T cell receptor beta chains from a single sample sequenced in a study of shared clonotypes between healthy human individuals. Method: immunoSEQ multiplex PCR; TCRdb's copy keeps in-frame clones and lacks some. This table holds roughly 2 million clones, 95% found once. The material sequenced was naive CD4+ T cells sorted from blood. Indicated subset: CD45RA+ positively selected. The source is a man aged 18 to 30 in good health.

The chain employs TRBV6-5 and TRBJ2-7; D may match TRBD1 or TRBD2 (5 bases each). In germline, CDR1 is MNHEY, CDR2 SVGAGI. The CDR3 totals 16 residues. V shed 0 bases and J shed 4 bases, with 16 bases lying between them. The CDR3 spells CASSYSTSGARYEQYF. The CDR3 DNA reads TGTGCCAGCAGTTACTCGACTTCCGGGGCCAGGTACGAGCAGTACTTC.

The chain links TRBV19 to TRBJ2-5, with D hard to call. This CDR3 spans 13 amino acids. CDR1 LNHDA and CDR2 SQIVND come from the germline V gene (reference sequence). V was cut by 0 bases and J by 5 bases, with 7 bases left in between. CDR3 amino acids: CASSIEAGETQYF. Written as DNA, the CDR3 is TGTGCCAGTAGTATAGAAGCTGGGGAGACCCAGTACTTC. Filled out from reference TRBV19 and TRBJ2-5, the complete variable domain reads DGGITQSPKYLFRKEGQNVTLSCEQNLNHDAMYWYRQDPGQGLRLIYYSQIVNDFQKGDIAEGYSVSREKKESFPLTVTSAQKNPTAFYLCASSIEAGETQYFGPGTRLLVL.

The chain uses TRBV5-1 and TRBJ2-2, with D perhaps matching TRBD2 (7 bases). Trimming stripped 3 bases from V and 7 bases from J, with 16 bases between. Looked up from germline, CDR1 is SGHRS and CDR2 is YFSETQ. This CDR3 is 15 amino acids long. The CDR3 nucleotides are TGCGCCAGCAGCTCCCTGGGGGGGCGTATCGGGGAGCTGTTTTTT. This codes for CASSSLGGRIGELFF. Based on the CDR3 plus reference TRBV5-1 and TRBJ2-2, the full variable domain is KAGVTQTPRYLIKTRGQQVTLSCSPISGHRSVSWYQQTPGQGLQFLFEYFSETQRNKGNFPGRFSGRQFSNSRSEMNVSTLELGDSALYLCASSSLGGRIGELFFGEGSRLTVL.

V gene TRBV19 combines with J gene TRBJ2-7; 11 positions agree with TRBD1. Trimming cost V 5 bases and J 4 bases; bases outside gene matches: 4. Germline lookup yields CDR1 LNHDA and CDR2 SQIVND (reference sequence). This CDR3 is built from 14 residues. CDR3 region: CASSLGQGEYEQYF. CDR3 sequence (DNA): TGTGCCAGTAGTTTGGGACAGGGGGAATACGAGCAGTACTTC. The full variable domain, in which reference TRBV19 and TRBJ2-7 provide the parts outside the CDR3, is DGGITQSPKYLFRKEGQNVTLSCEQNLNHDAMYWYRQDPGQGLRLIYYSQIVNDFQKGDIAEGYSVSREKKESFPLTVTSAQKNPTAFYLCASSLGQGEYEQYFGPGTRLTVT.

The CDR3, as DNA: TGTGCCAGCAGCTTATTGATAGGGGGCTCGGGGCAATTAGAGACCCAGTACTTC. Its protein product is CASSLLIGGSGQLETQYF. J is TRBJ2-5 and V is TRBV7-6, with TRBD1 identical over 7 bases. V trimming: 2 bases; J trimming: 4 bases; junction bases outside the gene matches: 16. The germline CDR1 and CDR2 sequences are SGHVS and FNYEAQ. This CDR3 spans 18 amino acids.

This chain connects TRBV5-1 to TRBJ1-1, with no clear D. Between the trimmed V and J ends, which lost 0 bases and 1 base, there was a span of 10 bases. In germline, CDR1 is SGHRS, CDR2 YFSETQ. CDR3 length: 15 amino acids. The CDR3 region is CASSLAVGENTEAFF. DNA of the CDR3: TGCGCCAGCAGCTTGGCCGTCGGGGAGAACACTGAAGCTTTCTTT.

The chain has TRBV1 and TRBJ1-4. TRBV1 is deemed a pseudogene. CDR3 length: 20 residues. The CDR3 nucleotides read TGCACCAGCAGCCAGGGTCGGGACGGGGAATTCACAGCAACTAATGAAAAACTGTTTTTT. Its translation: CTSSQGRDGEFTATNEKLFF.

The rearrangement joins TRBV10-3 to TRBJ2-7, with TRBD1 matching over 10 bases. Germline V gene lookup returns CDR1 ENHRY and CDR2 SYGVKD. This CDR3 spans 13 amino acids. V was clipped by 6 bases and J by 9 bases; unmatched bases: 8. The CDR3 sequence: CAISGTGVGGQYF. The CDR3 coding sequence is TGTGCCATCAGCGGGACAGGGGTTGGTGGGCAGTACTTC.

The chain recombines TRBV2 with TRBJ2-7; D is perhaps TRBD2 (6 bases). The CDR3 is 14 residues long. Trimming stripped 7 bases from V and 2 bases from J, with 15 bases between. Germline V gene sequence: CDR1 SNHLY, CDR2 FYNNEI. The CDR3, as DNA: TGTGCCAGCACTAAGGAGCGGGTCCCCTACGAGCAGTACTTC. This encodes CASTKERVPYEQYF.

V usage is TRBV6-1 and J usage is TRBJ2-7; 7 nucleotides agree with TRBD2. The trim removed 3 bases at V and 6 bases at J, leaving 5 bases unmatched. Germline CDR1 and CDR2: MNHNS and SASEGT. CDR3 length: 13 amino acids. CDR3 in amino acids: CASSDGGESEQYF. The CDR3 nucleotides read TGTGCCAGCAGTGATGGGGGGGAAAGCGAGCAGTACTTC.

The rearrangement joins TRBV7-9 to TRBJ2-7; 7 bases line up with TRBD1. This CDR3 contains 14 residues. Losses at the gene ends were 5 bases for V and 1 base for J; bases not matched to a gene: 5. The germline V gene encodes CDR1 SEHNR and CDR2 FQNEAQ (reference sequence). CDR3 sequence: CASSPDRISYEQYF. The CDR3 DNA reads TGTGCCAGCAGCCCGGACAGGATATCCTACGAGCAGTACTTC.

This CDR3 reads CASSLTDPGQLYEQYF. The CDR3, as DNA: TGCGCCAGCAGCCTCACGGACCCGGGACAACTATACGAGCAGTACTTC. This rearrangement joins TRBV4-1 to TRBJ2-7, with a tentative D call TRBD1 (6 bases). CDR3 size: 16 residues. Germline assignment: CDR1 MGHRA and CDR2 YSYEKL. V was shortened by 4 bases and J by 4 bases, with 20 bases between the two germline ends.

The chain combines TRBV21-1 with TRBJ2-7; TRBD1, the table's D call, lacks a check against the DNA. TRBV21-1 is a documented pseudogene. The CDR3 loop spans 14 amino acids. The CDR3 DNA reads as TGTGCCAGCAGCTCCGGACAGGGCTACGGCGAGCAGTACTTC. Residues: CASSSGQGYGEQYF.

In its sample, this clone was seen once. The chain employs TRBV5-1 and TRBJ1-2, with 7 positions matching TRBD1. J gave up 4 bases and V 1 base, and 7 bases lay outside the gene matches. Germline CDR1 and CDR2: SGHRS and YFSETQ. This CDR3 has 15 residues. CDR3 DNA sequence: TGCGCCAGCAGCTTGACACGGGGACAGATCTATGGCTACACCTTC. Its translation is CASSLTRGQIYGYTF.

Details on this clone: The sample carries other DNA sequences with the same CDR3. The V and J genes are TRBV5-1 and TRBJ2-7; D possibly corresponds to TRBD2 (5 bases). Trimming shortened V by 0 bases and J by 3 bases, and 7 bases separated the two germline ends. This CDR3 is built from 13 residues. Germline assignment: CDR1 SGHRS and CDR2 YFSETQ. CDR3 region: CASSLAGSYEQYF. CDR3 bases: TGCGCCAGCAGCTTGGCGGGGAGCTACGAGCAGTACTTC.

The chain employs TRBV29-1 and TRBJ1-2; no clear D gene. V was clipped by 3 bases and J by 6 bases, with 11 bases between them. The length of the CDR3 is 12 residues. Germline-derived CDR1 and CDR2 are SQVTM and ANQGSEA. The CDR3 nucleotides read TGCAGCGTTGACGCCAGGCAAGATGGCTACACCTTC. It codes for CSVDARQDGYTF.

A single count supports this clone. Additional DNA sequences in this sample encode the identical CDR3. The rearrangement joins TRBV7-2 to TRBJ2-2; D not resolved. V was pared by 0 bases and J by 4 bases, with 9 bases between. The CDR3 loop spans 15 amino acids. Per germline, CDR1 SGHTA and CDR2 FQGNSA. The CDR3 loop is CASSLAPKSTGELFF. CDR3 bases: TGTGCCAGCAGCTTAGCGCCGAAATCCACCGGGGAGCTGTTTTTT. Together with reference TRBV7-2 and TRBJ2-2, the CDR3 gives the full variable domain: GAGVSQSPSNKVTEKGKDVELRCDPISGHTALYWYRQSLGQGLEFLIYFQGNSAPDKSGLPSDRFSAERTGGSVSTLTIQRTQQEDSAVYLCASSLAPKSTGELFFGEGSRLTVL.

Only one count was recorded for this clone. This rearrangement joins TRBV7-2 to TRBJ1-1; no definite D call. Trimming removed 3 bases from V and 4 bases from J, with 9 bases in between. Germline V gene sequence: CDR1 SGHTA, CDR2 FQGNSA. This CDR3 region has 13 residues. CDR3 DNA sequence: TGTGCCAGCAGCTTTTCAACGAGCACTGAAGCTTTCTTT. Translation gives CASSFSTSTEAFF.

This chain links TRBV4-3 with TRBJ2-1, with 10 nucleotides matching TRBD2. The J segment lost 5 bases and the V segment lost 3 bases, leaving 13 bases of the junction unmatched. This CDR3 spans 18 amino acids. Germline values: CDR1 LGHNA, CDR2 YSLEER. The CDR3 region is CASSQEGLAGAGDNEQFF. The DNA for the CDR3 is TGCGCCAGCAGCCAGGAGGGGCTAGCGGGAGCGGGGGACAATGAGCAGTTCTTC.

In this sample, this clone turned up once. The rearrangement links TRBV7-9 to TRBJ1-2, with 7 bases fitting TRBD1. This CDR3 contains 14 residues. Germline V gives CDR1 SEHNR, CDR2 FQNEAQ (reference sequence). V shed 0 bases, J shed 6 bases, and the junction held 4 bases outside the gene matches. CDR3 nucleotides: TGTGCCAGCAGCTTAGCAAAGGGGGCCAATGGCTACACCTTC. It specifies CASSLAKGANGYTF.

The V call is TRBV25-1, the J call TRBJ2-7; TRBD1 aligns across 7 bases. CDR3 size: 15 residues. J was trimmed by 0 bases and V by 3 bases; bases with no gene match: 5. The germline V gene has CDR1 MGHDK and CDR2 SYGVNS. This CDR3 reads CASSDKGQSSYEQYF. DNA for the CDR3: TGTGCCAGCAGTGATAAGGGACAGAGCTCCTACGAGCAGTACTTC.

The chain is built from TRBV5-1 and TRBJ1-1; D gene unclear. Looked up from germline, CDR1 is SGHRS and CDR2 is YFSETQ. The CDR3 is 14 amino acids. Between the trimmed V and J ends, which lost 4 bases and 3 bases, there was a span of 13 bases. The CDR3 here is CASSEGTFDTEAFF. DNA of the CDR3: TGCGCCAGCAGCGAGGGTACATTTGACACTGAAGCTTTCTTT.

The chain carries TRBV9 and TRBJ2-7; the match to TRBD1 covers 8 bases. Per the germline V gene, CDR1 is SGDLS and CDR2 is YYNGEE. There are 15 residues in the CDR3. J gave up 0 bases and V 4 bases, and 6 bases lay outside the gene matches. CDR3 residues: CASSPWTGSSYEQYF. The DNA of the CDR3 is TGTGCCAGCAGCCCTTGGACAGGGAGCTCCTACGAGCAGTACTTC.

This clone occurred once. V usage is TRBV5-6 and J usage is TRBJ2-4; a possible D gene is TRBD2 (6 bases). With 4 bases removed from V and 6 bases from J, the gap between germline ends came to 14 bases. Germline-derived CDR1 and CDR2 are SGHDT and YYEEEE. This CDR3 spans 14 amino acids. The CDR3 spells CASSPGGVSNIQYF. CDR3 coding DNA: TGTGCCAGCAGCCCTGGCGGGGTTTCAAACATTCAGTACTTC. The full variable domain, rest sourced from reference TRBV5-6 and TRBJ2-4, is DAGVTQSPTHLIKTRGQQVTLRCSPKSGHDTVSWYQQALGQGPQFIFQYYEEEERQRGNFPDRFSGHQFPNYSSELNVNALLLGDSALYLCASSPGGVSNIQYFGAGTRLSVL.

The gene calls are TRBV11-3 and TRBJ2-7; no reliable D call. The V gene's germline CDR1 is SGHNT and CDR2 YENEEA. The CDR3 covers 14 residues. V lost 2 bases and J 7 bases, leaving 15 bases between the germline ends. The CDR3 nucleotides read TGTGCCAGCAGCTTAATTGGCACTGAAGGGGAGCAGTACTTC. This codes for CASSLIGTEGEQYF.